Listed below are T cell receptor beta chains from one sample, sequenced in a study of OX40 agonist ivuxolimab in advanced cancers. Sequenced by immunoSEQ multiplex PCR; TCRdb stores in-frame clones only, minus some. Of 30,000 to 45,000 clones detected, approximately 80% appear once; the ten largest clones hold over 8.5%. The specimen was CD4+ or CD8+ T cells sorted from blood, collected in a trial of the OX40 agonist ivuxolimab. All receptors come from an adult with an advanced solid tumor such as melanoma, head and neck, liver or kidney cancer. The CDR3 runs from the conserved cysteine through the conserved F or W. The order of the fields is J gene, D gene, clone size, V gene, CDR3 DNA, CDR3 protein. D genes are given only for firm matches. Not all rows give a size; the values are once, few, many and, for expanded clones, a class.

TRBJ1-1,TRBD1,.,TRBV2,TGTGCCAGCAGTGACTTGAGGACAGGGAACACTGAAGCTTTCTTT,CASSDLRTGNTEAFF
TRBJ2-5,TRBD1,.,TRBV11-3,TGTGCCAGCAGCGGACAGGCTCAAGAGACCCAGTACTTC,CASSGQAQETQYF
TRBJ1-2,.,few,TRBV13,TGTGCCAGCAGCTTAGCGGGCTACACCTTC,CASSLAGYTF
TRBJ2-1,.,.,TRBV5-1,TGCGCCAGCAGCTTGGGGGGACATGGACCTTACAATGAGCAGTTCTTC,CASSLGGHGPYNEQFF
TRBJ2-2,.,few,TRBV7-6,TGTGCCAGCAGCTTAGCGTGGCAGGGGACCGGGGAGCTGTTTTTT,CASSLAWQGTGELFF
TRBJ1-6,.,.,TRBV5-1,TGCGCCAGCAGCTTGGATCGGGGCATGAGCTCCTATAATTCACCCCTCCACTTT,CASSLDRGMSSYNSPLHF
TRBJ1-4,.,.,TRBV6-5,TGTGCCAGCAATTACAATTGGGGGCAATTGGGAAAACTGTTTTTT,CASNYNWGQLGKLFF
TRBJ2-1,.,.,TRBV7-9,TGTGCCAGCACCCTCTCGTTGAGCGGAAACAATGAGCAGTTCTTC,CASTLSLSGNNEQFF
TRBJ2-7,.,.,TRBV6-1,TGTGCCGCAGGGCTTGGGGAGACCTACGAGCAGTACTTC,CAAGLGETYEQYF
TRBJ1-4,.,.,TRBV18,TGTGCCAGCTCACCAACTTTGCGTAATGAAAAACTGTTTTTT,CASSPTLRNEKLFF
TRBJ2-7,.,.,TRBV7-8,TGTGCCAGCAGCAAGGAGGTATGGGGCTACGAGCAGTACTTC,CASSKEVWGYEQYF
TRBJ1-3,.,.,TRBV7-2,TGTGCCAGCAGCTTAATGGCAGGGGCTTCTGGAAACACCATATATTTT,CASSLMAGASGNTIYF
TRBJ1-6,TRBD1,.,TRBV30,TGTGCCTGGAGAAATGCGGACAGGCAAAATTCACCCCTCCACTTT,CAWRNADRQNSPLHF
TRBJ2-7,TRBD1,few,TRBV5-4,TGTGCCAGCAGCTCAAGGACAGGGGCCTACGAGCAGTACTTC,CASSSRTGAYEQYF
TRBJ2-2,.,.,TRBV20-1,TGCAGTGCTAGGGAGGGCGGGGAGCTGTTTTTT,CSAREGGELFF
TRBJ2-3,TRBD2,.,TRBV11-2,TGTGCCAGCAGCTTAAGACTAGCCACAGATACGCAGTATTTT,CASSLRLATDTQYF
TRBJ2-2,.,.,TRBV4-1,TGCGCCAGCAAGAGTCCGCCCGGGGAGCTGTTTTTT,CASKSPPGELFF
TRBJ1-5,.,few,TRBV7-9,TGTGCCAGCGGGAGCGAGTTTTTACAGCCCCAGCATTTT,CASGSEFLQPQHF
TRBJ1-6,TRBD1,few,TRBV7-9,TGTGCCAGCAGCTTTAGTCAGGGGGCCAATAATTCACCCCTCCACTTT,CASSFSQGANNSPLHF
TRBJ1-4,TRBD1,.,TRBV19,TGTGCCAGTACCGAAACACAGGGGAATGAAAAACTGTTTTTT,CASTETQGNEKLFF
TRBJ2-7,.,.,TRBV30,TGTGCCTGGAGTGTAAACGGTTACGAGCAGTACTTC,CAWSVNGYEQYF
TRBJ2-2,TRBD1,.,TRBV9,TGTGCCAGCAGCGGGACAGGGTACACCGGGGAGCTGTTTTTT,CASSGTGYTGELFF
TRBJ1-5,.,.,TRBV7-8,TGTGCCAGCAGCTTGGACACCGGGTCACAGCATTTT,CASSLDTGSQHF
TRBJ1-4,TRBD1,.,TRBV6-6,TGTGCCAGCAGTTACTTGACAGGGACTAATGAAAAACTGTTTTTT,CASSYLTGTNEKLFF
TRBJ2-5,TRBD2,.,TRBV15,TGTGCCACCAGCAGAGATCTAGCGGCGGAGACCCAGTACTTC,CATSRDLAAETQYF
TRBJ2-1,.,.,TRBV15,TGTGCCACCAGCAGAGATATCGGTGAGCAGTTCTTC,CATSRDIGEQFF
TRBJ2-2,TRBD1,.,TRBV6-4,TGTGCCAGCAGTGAATCATCTCAAGAGGGGGCGGTCACCGGGGAGCTGTTTTTT,CASSESSQEGAVTGELFF
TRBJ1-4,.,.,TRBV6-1,TGTGCCAGCAGTGACCCGGGAGTCAATGAAAAACTGTTTTTT,CASSDPGVNEKLFF
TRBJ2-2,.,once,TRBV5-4,TGTGCCAGCAGCTTGGACCTAGCGAATACCGGGGAGCTGTTTTTT,CASSLDLANTGELFF
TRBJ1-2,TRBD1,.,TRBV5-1,TGCGCCAGCAGCGTGGACAGGGACTATGGCTACACCTTC,CASSVDRDYGYTF
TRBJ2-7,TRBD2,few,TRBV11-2,TGTGCCAGCAGCCCGGGGGGTGAGCAGTACTTC,CASSPGGEQYF
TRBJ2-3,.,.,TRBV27,TGTGCCAGCAGTCTCACAGATACGCAGTATTTT,CASSLTDTQYF
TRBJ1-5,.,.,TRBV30,TGTGCCTGGAGTAAGGCCGGGAGCCTCAATCAGCCCCAGCATTTT,CAWSKAGSLNQPQHF
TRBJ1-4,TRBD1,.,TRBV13,TGTGCCAGCAGCATGACAGGGGGCAGGCCGACTAATGAAAAACTGTTTTTT,CASSMTGGRPTNEKLFF
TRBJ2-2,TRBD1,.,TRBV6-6,TGTGCCAGCAGCCCCCTAGGGACAGGGGGGACCGGGGAGCTGTTTTTT,CASSPLGTGGTGELFF